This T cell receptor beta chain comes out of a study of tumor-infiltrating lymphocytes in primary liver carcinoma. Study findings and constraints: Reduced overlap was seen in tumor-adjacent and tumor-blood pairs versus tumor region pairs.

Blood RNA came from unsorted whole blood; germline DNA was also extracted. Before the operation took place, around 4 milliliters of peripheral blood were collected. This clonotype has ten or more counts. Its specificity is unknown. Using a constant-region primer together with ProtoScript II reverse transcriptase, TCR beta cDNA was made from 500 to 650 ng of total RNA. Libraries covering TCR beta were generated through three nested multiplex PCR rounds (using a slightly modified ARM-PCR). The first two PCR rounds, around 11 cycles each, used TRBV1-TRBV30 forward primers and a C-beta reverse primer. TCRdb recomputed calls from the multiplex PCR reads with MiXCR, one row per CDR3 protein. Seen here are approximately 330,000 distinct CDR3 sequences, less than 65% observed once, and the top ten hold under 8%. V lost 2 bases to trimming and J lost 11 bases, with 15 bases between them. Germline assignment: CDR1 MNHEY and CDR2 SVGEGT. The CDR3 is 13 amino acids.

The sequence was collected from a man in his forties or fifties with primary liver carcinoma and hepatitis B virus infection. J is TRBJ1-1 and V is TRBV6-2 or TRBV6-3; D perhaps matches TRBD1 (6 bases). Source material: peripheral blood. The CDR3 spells CASSYRDMLSAFF. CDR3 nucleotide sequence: TGTGCCAGCAGTTACCGGGACATGCTTTCGGCTTTCTTT.